The source of this T cell receptor (beta chain) is a study of blood T cell repertoires in COVID-19. Only in-frame clones appear in the TCRdb table, and some are missing; sequencing was by immunoSEQ multiplex PCR. The data hold around 390,000 clones, with approximately 90% observed a single time. This clonotype was sampled from a woman aged 45 to 65 who had recovered from COVID-19. Sequenced: PBMCs or T cells enriched from blood (not recorded which).

DNA of the CDR3: TGTGCCAGCTATGACAGGGGAGGTGGCTACACCTTC. Its translation: CASYDRGGGYTF. The chain has TRBV28 and TRBJ1-2, with 8 bases aligning to TRBD1. CDR3 length: 12 residues. Trimming at V came to 8 bases and at J to 7 bases, leaving 6 bases not matched to a gene. Germline CDR1 MDHEN, CDR2 SYDVKM.